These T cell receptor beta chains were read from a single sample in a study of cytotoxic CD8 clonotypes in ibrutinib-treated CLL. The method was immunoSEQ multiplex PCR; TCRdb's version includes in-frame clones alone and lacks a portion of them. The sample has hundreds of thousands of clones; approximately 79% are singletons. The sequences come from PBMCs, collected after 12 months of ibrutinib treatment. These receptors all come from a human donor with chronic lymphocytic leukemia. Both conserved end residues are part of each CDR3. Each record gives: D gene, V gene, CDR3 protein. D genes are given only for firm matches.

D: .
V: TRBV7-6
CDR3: CASSSTGLEQYF

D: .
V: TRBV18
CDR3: CASSTEALSQPQHF

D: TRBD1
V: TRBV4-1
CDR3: CASSPTGEVGLAFF

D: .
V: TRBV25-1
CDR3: CASSEGNAGEQYF

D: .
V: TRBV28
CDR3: CASSFVEGGYGYTF

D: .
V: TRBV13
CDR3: CASSFSRGNEQFF

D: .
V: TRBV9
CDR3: CASSVGGHSYEQYF

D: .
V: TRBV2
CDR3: CANTEIGETQYF

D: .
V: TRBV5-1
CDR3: CASRKGASTGGTGELFF

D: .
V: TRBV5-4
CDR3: CASSLQGIPEAFF

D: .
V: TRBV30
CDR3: CAWSVMGTEAFF

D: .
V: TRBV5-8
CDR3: CASSLAFTGELFF

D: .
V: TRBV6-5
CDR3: CASSYGNEQFF

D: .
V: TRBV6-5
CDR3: CASSNPPGTWTEAFF

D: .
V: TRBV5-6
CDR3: CASSRQVSGNTIYF

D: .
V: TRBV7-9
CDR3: CASSLLGGTEAFF

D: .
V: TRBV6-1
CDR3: CASSDGFGQKQYF

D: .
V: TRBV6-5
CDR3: CASSYSIQDIYEQYF

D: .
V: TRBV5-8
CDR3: CASSPGVGADTEAFF

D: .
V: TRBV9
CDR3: CASSVAGAVTEAFF

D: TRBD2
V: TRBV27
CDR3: CASSLSRGVYEQYF

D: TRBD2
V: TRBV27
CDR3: CASSPGTSGIYEQYF

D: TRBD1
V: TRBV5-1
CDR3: CASSPTDRVNQPQHF

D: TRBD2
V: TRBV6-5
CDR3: CASSYLAGGPTGELFF

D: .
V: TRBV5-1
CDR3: CASREDSYEQYF

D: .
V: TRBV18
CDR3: CASSERGTEAFF

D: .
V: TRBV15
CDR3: CATSHRQYQETQYF